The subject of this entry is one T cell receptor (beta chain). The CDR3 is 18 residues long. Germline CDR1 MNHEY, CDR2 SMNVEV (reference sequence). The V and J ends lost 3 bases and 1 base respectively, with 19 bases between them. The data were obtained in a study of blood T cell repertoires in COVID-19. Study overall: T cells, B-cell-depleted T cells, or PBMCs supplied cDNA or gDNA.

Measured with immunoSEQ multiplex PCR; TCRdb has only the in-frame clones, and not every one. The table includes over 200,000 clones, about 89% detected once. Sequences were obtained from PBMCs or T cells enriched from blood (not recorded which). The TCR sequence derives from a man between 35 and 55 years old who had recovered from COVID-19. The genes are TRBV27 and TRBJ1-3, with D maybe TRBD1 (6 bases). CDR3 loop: CASSFHQGKMASGNTIYF. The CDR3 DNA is TGTGCCAGCAGTTTCCATCAGGGGAAGATGGCATCTGGAAACACCATATATTTT.